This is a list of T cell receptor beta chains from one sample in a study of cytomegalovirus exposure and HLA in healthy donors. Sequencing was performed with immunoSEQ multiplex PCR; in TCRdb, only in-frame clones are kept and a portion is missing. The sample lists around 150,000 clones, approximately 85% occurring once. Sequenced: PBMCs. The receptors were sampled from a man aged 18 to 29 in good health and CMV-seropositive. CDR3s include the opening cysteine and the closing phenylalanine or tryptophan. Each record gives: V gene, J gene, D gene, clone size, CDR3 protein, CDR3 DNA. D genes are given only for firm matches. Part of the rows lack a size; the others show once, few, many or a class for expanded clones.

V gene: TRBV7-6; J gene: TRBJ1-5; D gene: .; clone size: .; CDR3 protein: CASSLGPNQPQHF; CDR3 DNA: TGTGCCAGCAGCTTAGGGCCTAATCAGCCCCAGCATTTT
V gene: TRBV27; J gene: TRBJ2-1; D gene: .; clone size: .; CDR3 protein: CASSYDSNEQFF; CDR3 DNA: TGTGCCAGCAGTTACGACAGCAATGAGCAGTTCTTC
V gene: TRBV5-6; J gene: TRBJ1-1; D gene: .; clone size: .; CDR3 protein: CASSGTPGINPRRNTEAFF; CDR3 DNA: TGTGCCAGCAGCGGAACACCCGGGATCAACCCTCGGCGGAACACTGAAGCTTTCTTT
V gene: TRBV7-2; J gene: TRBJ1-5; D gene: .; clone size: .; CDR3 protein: CASSYDRPDQPQHF; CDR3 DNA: TGTGCCAGCAGCTACGACAGGCCCGATCAGCCCCAGCATTTT
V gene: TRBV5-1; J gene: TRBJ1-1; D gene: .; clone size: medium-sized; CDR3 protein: CASKSPGIRAEAFF; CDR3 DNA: TGCGCCAGCAAAAGTCCCGGGATTAGGGCTGAAGCTTTCTTT
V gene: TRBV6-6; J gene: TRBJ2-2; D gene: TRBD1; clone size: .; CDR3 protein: CASSWTGETGELFF; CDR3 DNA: TGTGCCAGCAGCTGGACAGGGGAAACCGGGGAGCTGTTTTTT
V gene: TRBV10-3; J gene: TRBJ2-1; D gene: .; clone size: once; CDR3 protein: CAISESLAKTYNEQFF; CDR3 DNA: TGTGCCATCAGTGAAAGCCTAGCAAAGACCTACAATGAGCAGTTCTTC
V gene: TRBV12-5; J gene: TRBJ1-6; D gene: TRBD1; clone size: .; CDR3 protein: CASGLRTGANTRINSPLHF; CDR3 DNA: TGTGCTAGTGGTTTGCGGACAGGGGCCAATACAAGAATAAATTCACCCCTCCACTTT
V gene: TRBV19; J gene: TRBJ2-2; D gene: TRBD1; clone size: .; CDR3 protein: CASSLRPGQRNTGELFF; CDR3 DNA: TGTGCCAGTAGTTTAAGACCGGGACAGAGGAACACCGGGGAGCTGTTTTTT
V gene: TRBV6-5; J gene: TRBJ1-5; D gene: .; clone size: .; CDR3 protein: CASSYSNQQGNQPQHF; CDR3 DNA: TGTGCCAGCAGTTACTCGAACCAACAGGGCAATCAGCCCCAGCATTTT
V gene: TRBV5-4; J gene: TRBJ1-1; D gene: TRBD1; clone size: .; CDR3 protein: CASSGQGKNTEAFF; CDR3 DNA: TGTGCCAGCAGCGGACAGGGGAAGAACACTGAAGCTTTCTTT
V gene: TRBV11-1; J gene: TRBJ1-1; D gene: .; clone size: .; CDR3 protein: CASSLGGGNTEAFF; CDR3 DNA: TGTGCCAGCAGCTTAGGAGGGGGGAACACTGAAGCTTTCTTT
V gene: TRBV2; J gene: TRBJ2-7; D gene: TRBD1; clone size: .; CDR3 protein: CASSQRGTGRSYEQYF; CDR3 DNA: TGTGCCAGCAGCCAGCGAGGGACAGGGAGGAGCTACGAGCAGTACTTC
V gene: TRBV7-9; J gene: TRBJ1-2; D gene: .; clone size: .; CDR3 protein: CASSFSGAWGYTF; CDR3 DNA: TGTGCCAGCAGCTTTTCAGGGGCGTGGGGCTACACCTTC
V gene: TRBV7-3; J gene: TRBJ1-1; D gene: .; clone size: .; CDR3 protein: CASSLSWQGEAFF; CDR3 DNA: TGTGCCAGCAGCTTATCGTGGCAGGGGGAAGCTTTCTTT
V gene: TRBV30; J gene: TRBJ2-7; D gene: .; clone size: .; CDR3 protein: CAWSGPGGAYEQYF; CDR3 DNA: TGTGCCTGGAGTGGCCCGGGCGGGGCCTACGAGCAGTACTTC
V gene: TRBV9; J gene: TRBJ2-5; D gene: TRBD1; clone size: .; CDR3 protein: CASSSWTGEETQYF; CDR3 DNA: TGTGCCAGCAGCTCCTGGACAGGGGAAGAGACCCAGTACTTC
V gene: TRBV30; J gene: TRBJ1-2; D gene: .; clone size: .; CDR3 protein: CAWSARGVILYGYTF; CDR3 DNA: TGTGCCTGGAGTGCTCGGGGGGTCATCCTCTATGGCTACACCTTC
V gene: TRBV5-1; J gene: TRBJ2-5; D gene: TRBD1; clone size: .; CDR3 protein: CASRASTGAQETQYF; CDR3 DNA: TGCGCCAGCAGGGCGAGCACAGGGGCCCAAGAGACCCAGTACTTC
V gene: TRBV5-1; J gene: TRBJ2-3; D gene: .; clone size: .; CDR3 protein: CASSRRGGGQDTQYF; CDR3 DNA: TGCGCCAGCAGCCGACGTGGCGGAGGACAGGATACGCAGTATTTT
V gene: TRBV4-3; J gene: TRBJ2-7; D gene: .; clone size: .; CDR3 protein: CASSQEGDDSYEQYF; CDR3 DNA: TGCGCCAGCAGCCAAGAAGGCGACGACTCCTACGAGCAGTACTTC
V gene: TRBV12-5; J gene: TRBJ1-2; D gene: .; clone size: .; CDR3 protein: CASGSWGPLGSNYGYTF; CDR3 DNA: TGTGCTAGTGGTTCTTGGGGGCCCCTCGGATCTAACTATGGCTACACCTTC
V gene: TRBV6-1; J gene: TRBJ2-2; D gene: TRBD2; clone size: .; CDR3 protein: CASLWDAGGGELFF; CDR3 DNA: TGTGCCAGCCTCTGGGACGCGGGAGGGGGGGAGCTGTTTTTT
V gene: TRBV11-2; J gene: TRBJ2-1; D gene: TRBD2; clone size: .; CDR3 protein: CASSLELAVRHNEQFF; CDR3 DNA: TGTGCCAGCAGCTTAGAACTAGCGGTTAGGCACAATGAGCAGTTCTTC
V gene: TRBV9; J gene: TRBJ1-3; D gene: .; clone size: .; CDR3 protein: CASSGGSGNTIYF; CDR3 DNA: TGTGCCAGCAGCGGAGGGTCTGGAAACACCATATATTTT
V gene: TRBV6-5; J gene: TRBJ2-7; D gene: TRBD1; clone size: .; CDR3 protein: CASSRRDSSYEQYF; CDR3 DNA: TGTGCCAGCAGCCGCCGGGACAGCTCCTACGAGCAGTACTTC
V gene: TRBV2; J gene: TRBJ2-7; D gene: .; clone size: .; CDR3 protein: CASSEAPQGRTYF; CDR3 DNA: TGTGCCAGCAGTGAAGCGCCGCAGGGTCGGACGTACTTC
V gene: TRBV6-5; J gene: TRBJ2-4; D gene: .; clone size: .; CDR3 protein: CASRQGNRVGIQYF; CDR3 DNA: TGTGCCAGCAGGCAGGGGAACAGGGTGGGGATTCAGTACTTC
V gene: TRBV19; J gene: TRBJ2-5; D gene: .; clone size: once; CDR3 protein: CASSPHGDKETQYF; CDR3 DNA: TGTGCCAGTAGTCCCCATGGGGACAAAGAGACCCAGTACTTC
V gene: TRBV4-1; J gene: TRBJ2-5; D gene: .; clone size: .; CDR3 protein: CASSQDWEGGAQETQYF; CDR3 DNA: TGCGCCAGCAGCCAAGATTGGGAGGGGGGAGCTCAAGAGACCCAGTACTTC
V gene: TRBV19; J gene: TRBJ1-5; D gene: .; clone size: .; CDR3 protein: CASSIVPRQGLREPQHF; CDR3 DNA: TGTGCCAGTAGTATTGTCCCCCGCCAGGGCCTTAGGGAGCCCCAGCATTTT
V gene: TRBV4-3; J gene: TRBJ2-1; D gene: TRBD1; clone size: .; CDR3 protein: CASSPGQGAENEQFF; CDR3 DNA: TGCGCCAGCAGCCCGGGACAGGGGGCCGAGAATGAGCAGTTCTTC
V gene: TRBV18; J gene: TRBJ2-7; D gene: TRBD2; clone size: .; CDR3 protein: CASSLGLAGDYEQYF; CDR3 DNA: TGTGCCAGCTCACTTGGACTAGCGGGGGACTACGAGCAGTACTTC
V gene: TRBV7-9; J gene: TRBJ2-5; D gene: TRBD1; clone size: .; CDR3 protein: CASSLGDRASQYF; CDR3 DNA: TGTGCCAGCAGCTTAGGGGACAGGGCATCCCAGTACTTC
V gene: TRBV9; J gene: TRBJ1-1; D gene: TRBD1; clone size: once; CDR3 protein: CASSVGGGQLNTEAFF; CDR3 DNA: TGTGCCAGCAGCGTAGGAGGGGGACAGTTGAACACTGAAGCTTTCTTT
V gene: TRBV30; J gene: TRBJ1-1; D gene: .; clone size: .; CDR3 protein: CAWSARSRVNTEAFF; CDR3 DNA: TGTGCCTGGAGTGCCCGCAGCAGGGTGAACACTGAAGCTTTCTTT
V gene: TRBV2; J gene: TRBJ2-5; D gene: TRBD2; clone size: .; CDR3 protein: CASRRTSGGNQETQYF; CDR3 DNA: TGTGCCAGCAGGAGGACTAGCGGGGGGAACCAAGAGACCCAGTACTTC
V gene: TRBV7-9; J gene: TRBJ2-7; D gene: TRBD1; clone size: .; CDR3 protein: CASRNPGQGVYEQYF; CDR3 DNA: TGTGCCAGCAGGAATCCGGGACAGGGGGTTTACGAGCAGTACTTC
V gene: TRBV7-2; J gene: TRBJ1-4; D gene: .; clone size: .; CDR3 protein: CASSLSHGYNEKLFF; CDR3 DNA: TGTGCCAGCAGCTTATCCCACGGTTATAATGAAAAACTGTTTTTT
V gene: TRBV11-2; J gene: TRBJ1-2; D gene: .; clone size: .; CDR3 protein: CASSLAGVWGYTF; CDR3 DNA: TGTGCCAGCAGCTTAGCGGGGGTGTGGGGCTACACCTTC
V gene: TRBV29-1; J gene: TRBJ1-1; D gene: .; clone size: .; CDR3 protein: CSVEDFIIGGAFF; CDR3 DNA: TGCAGCGTTGAAGATTTTATAATCGGGGGAGCTTTCTTT
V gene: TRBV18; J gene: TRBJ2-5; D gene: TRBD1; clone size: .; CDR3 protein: CASSPRQGKETQYF; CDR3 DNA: TGTGCCAGCTCACCACGACAGGGGAAAGAGACCCAGTACTTC
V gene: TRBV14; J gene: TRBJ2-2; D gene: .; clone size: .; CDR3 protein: CASSQRRIDTGELFF; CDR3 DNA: TGTGCCAGCAGCCAAAGGAGAATAGACACCGGGGAGCTGTTTTTT
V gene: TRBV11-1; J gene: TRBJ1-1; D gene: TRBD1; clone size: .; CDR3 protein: CASSVDRVTEAFF; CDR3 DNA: TGTGCCAGCAGCGTGGACAGGGTTACTGAAGCTTTCTTT
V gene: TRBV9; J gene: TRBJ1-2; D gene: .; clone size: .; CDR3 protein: CASSVAGFVLDGYTF; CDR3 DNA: TGTGCCAGCAGCGTAGCAGGGTTTGTCCTCGATGGCTACACCTTC
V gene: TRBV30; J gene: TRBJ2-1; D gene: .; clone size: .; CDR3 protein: CAWSEEQSAYNEQFF; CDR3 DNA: TGTGCCTGGAGTGAAGAACAGTCTGCCTACAATGAGCAGTTCTTC
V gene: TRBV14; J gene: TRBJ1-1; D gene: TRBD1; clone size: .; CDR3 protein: CASSQDLRGQAFF; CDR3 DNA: TGTGCCAGCAGCCAAGATCTCAGGGGGCAGGCTTTCTTT